This T cell receptor beta chain was captured in a study of T-cell reconstitution after alpha-beta-depleted transplantation in children. Germline CDR1 and CDR2: MDHEN and SYDVKM. V gave up 6 bases and J gave up 3 bases, with 11 bases separating them. The CDR3 is made up of 14 amino acids. Researchers prepared the TCRbeta library using unique molecular identifiers, the study reports. MiXCR, applied by TCRdb to the PCR reads, yields one record per CDR3 protein. The sample shows hundreds of thousands of distinct CDR3 sequences, approximately 10% of them seen only once. At least ten counts were recorded for this clonotype.

This rearrangement joins TRBV28 to TRBJ2-2; D could derive from TRBD1 or TRBD2 (5 bases each). Sequenced material: PBMCs, taken before TCRalphabeta/CD19-depleted stem cell transplant. The clonotype comes from a child younger than two with acute myeloid leukemia, due to receive a stem cell transplant. The CDR3 spells CASRPGRYTGELFF. CDR3 nucleotides: TGTGCCAGCAGGCCGGGGCGCTACACCGGGGAGCTGTTTTTT.